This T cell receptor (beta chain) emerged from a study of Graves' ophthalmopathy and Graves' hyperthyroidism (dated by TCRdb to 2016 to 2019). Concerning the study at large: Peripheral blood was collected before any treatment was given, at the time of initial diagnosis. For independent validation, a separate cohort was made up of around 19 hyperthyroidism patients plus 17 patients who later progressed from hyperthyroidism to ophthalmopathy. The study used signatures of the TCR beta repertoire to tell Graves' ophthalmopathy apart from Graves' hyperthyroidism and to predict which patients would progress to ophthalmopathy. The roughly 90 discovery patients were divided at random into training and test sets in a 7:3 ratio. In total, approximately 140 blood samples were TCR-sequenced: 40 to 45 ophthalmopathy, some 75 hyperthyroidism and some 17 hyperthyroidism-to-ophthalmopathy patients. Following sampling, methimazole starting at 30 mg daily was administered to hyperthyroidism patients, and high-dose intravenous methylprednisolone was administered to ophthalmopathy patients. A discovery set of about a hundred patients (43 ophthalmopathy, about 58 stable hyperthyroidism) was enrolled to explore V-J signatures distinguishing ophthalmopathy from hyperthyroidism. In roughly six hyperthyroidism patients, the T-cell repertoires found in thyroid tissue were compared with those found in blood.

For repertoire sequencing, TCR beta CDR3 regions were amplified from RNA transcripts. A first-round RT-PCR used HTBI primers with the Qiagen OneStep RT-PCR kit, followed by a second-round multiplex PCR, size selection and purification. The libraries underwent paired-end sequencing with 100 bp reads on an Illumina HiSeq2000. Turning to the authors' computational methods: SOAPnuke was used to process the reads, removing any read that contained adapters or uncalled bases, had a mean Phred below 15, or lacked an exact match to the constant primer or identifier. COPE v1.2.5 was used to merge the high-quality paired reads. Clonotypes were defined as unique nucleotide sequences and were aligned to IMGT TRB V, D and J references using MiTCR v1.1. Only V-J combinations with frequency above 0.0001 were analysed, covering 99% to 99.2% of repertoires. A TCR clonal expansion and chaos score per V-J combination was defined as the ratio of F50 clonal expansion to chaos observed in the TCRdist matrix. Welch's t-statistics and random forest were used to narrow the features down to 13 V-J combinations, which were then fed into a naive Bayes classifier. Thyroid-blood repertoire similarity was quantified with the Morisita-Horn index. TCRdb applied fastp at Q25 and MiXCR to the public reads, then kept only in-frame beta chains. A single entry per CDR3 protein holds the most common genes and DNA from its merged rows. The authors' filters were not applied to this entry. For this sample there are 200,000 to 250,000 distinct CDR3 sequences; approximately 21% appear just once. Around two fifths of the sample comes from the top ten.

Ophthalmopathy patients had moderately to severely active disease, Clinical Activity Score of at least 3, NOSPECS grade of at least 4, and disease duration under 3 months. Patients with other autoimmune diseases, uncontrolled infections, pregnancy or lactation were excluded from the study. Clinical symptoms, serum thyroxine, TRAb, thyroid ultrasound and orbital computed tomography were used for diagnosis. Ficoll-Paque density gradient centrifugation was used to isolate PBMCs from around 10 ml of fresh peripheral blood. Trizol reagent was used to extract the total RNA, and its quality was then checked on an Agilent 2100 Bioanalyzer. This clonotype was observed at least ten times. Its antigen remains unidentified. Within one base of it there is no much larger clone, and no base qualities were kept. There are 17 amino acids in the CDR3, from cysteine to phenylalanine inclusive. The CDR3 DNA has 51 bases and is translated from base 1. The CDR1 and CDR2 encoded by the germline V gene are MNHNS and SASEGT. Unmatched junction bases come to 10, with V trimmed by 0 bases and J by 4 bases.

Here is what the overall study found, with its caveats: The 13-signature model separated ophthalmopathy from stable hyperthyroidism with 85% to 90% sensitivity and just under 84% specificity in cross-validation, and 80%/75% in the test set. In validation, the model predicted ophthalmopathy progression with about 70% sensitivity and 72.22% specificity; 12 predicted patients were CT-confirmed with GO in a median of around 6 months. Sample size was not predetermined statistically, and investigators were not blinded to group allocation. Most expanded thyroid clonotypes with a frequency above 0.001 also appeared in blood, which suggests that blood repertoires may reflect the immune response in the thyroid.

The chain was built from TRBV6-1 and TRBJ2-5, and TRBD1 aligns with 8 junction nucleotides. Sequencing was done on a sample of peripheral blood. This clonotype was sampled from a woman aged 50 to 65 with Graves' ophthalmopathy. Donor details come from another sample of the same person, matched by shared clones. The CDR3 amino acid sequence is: CASSEAGWTGRGETQYF. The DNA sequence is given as TGTGCCAGCAGTGAAGCGGGGTGGACAGGGCGGGGAGAGACCCAGTACTTC.